This is a list of T cell receptor beta chains from one sample in a study of PD-1 blockade in classical Hodgkin lymphoma. The table came from immunoSEQ multiplex PCR; TCRdb's copy has only in-frame clones and leaves some out. Here the sample spans tens of thousands of clones, roughly 73% being singletons. This specimen was peripheral blood mononuclear cells (PBMCs), taken before the fourth cycle of nivolumab. Every receptor here comes from a human donor with classical Hodgkin lymphoma. Each CDR3 is given with its conserved first and last residue. D genes are given only for firm matches. Rows may omit the clone size; those that give it use once, few, many or a size class.

>.|.|TRBV27|TRBJ1-2
CASTQGWGYGYTF
TGTGCCAGCACCCAGGGGTGGGGGTATGGCTACACCTTC
>.|.|TRBV18|TRBJ1-1
CASSPPISRNTEAFF
TGTGCCAGCTCACCACCAATAAGCAGGAACACTGAAGCTTTCTTT
>TRBD2|.|TRBV6-6|TRBJ2-1
CASSYRMREGNNEQFF
TGTGCCAGCAGTTATAGAATGAGGGAGGGCAACAATGAGCAGTTCTTC
>.|.|TRBV5-1|TRBJ1-2
CASSLVGSNYGYTF
TGCGCCAGCAGCTTGGTGGGGTCCAACTATGGCTACACCTTC
>TRBD2|.|TRBV6-5|TRBJ2-3
CASSYSWSGSGTQYF
TGTGCCAGCAGTTACTCGTGGAGCGGGAGCGGTACGCAGTATTTT
>.|.|TRBV7-8|TRBJ1-5
CASSRRDQPQHF
TGTGCCAGCAGTAGGAGGGATCAGCCCCAGCATTTT
>.|once|TRBV7-8|TRBJ1-2
CASSLAANGYTF
TGTGCCAGCAGCTTAGCGGCTAATGGCTACACCTTC
>.|.|TRBV5-1|TRBJ1-1
CASRGTPENTEAFF
TGCGCCAGCCGGGGAACCCCTGAGAACACTGAAGCTTTCTTT
>.|.|TRBV4-1|TRBJ2-3
CASSRIGGVQFTDTQYF
TGCGCCAGCAGCCGAATAGGAGGGGTCCAATTCACAGATACGCAGTATTTT
>.|.|TRBV29-1|TRBJ1-1
CSVGGRGGNTEAFF
TGCAGCGTCGGGGGCCGGGGGGGAAACACTGAAGCTTTCTTT
>.|.|TRBV7-2|TRBJ2-7
CASSPGEYEQYF
TGTGCCAGCAGCCCTGGCGAGTACGAGCAGTACTTC
>.|.|TRBV7-3|TRBJ2-3
CASSLRGAPTDTQYF
TGTGCCAGCAGCTTACGGGGGGCCCCCACAGATACGCAGTATTTT
>TRBD1|.|TRBV19|TRBJ2-7
CASSVPGQFYEQYF
TGTGCCAGTAGCGTCCCGGGACAGTTTTACGAGCAGTACTTC
>TRBD1|.|TRBV5-6|TRBJ1-2
CASSLLTGFYGYTF
TGTGCCAGCAGCTTGCTGACAGGGTTCTATGGCTACACCTTC
>.|few|TRBV16|TRBJ1-2
CASSQSHGQGGYTF
TGTGCCAGCAGCCAATCCCACGGTCAAGGCGGGTACACCTTC
>.|.|TRBV12-5|TRBJ1-2
CASGSSRDYGYTF
TGTGCTAGTGGCTCCTCCCGGGACTATGGCTACACCTTC
>TRBD1|.|TRBV5-8|TRBJ2-3
CASSFDRGADTQYF
TGTGCCAGCAGCTTTGACAGGGGGGCAGATACGCAGTATTTT
>.|few|TRBV7-2|TRBJ1-3
CASSSTSGNTIYF
TGTGCCAGCAGCTCAACCTCTGGAAACACCATATATTTT
>.|.|TRBV6-5|TRBJ1-2
CASSYAGNYGYTF
TGTGCCAGCAGTTACGCGGGAAACTATGGCTACACCTTC
>TRBD2|.|TRBV19|TRBJ2-3
CASSRGLAGTDTQYF
TGTGCCAGTAGTAGGGGACTAGCCGGCACAGATACGCAGTATTTT
>.|.|TRBV7-2|TRBJ1-6
CASSPGTYNSPLHF
TGTGCCAGCAGCCCCGGGACCTATAATTCACCCCTCCACTTT
>TRBD1|.|TRBV5-1|TRBJ2-7
CASSLGTASYEQYF
TGCGCCAGCAGCCTGGGGACAGCTTCCTACGAGCAGTACTTC
>.|few|TRBV2|TRBJ1-2
CASNAFGYTF
TGTGCCAGCAACGCGTTCGGCTACACCTTC
>.|few|TRBV10-3|TRBJ1-5
CAISDTDNQPQHF
TGTGCCATCAGTGACACAGACAATCAGCCCCAGCATTTT
>.|.|TRBV5-1|TRBJ2-1
CASSIDSPYNEQFF
TGCGCCAGCTCGATCGATAGCCCCTACAATGAGCAGTTCTTC
>.|many|TRBV4-2|TRBJ1-5
CASSQDEGQPQHF
TGTGCCAGCAGCCAAGATGAGGGACAGCCCCAGCATTTT
>.|.|TRBV5-5|TRBJ1-4
CASSSYRETNEKLFF
TGTGCCAGCAGCTCATACAGGGAGACTAATGAAAAACTGTTTTTT
>TRBD1|.|TRBV29-1|TRBJ1-2
CSVGGGAYGYTF
TGCAGCGTTGGAGGGGGCGCGTATGGCTACACCTTC
>TRBD1|.|TRBV6-5|TRBJ2-5
CASSYSGTAETQYF
TGTGCCAGCAGTTACTCGGGGACAGCGGAGACCCAGTACTTC
>TRBD1|.|TRBV6-6|TRBJ1-4
CASSQRQGQTNEKLFF
TGTGCCAGCAGTCAGAGACAGGGGCAGACTAATGAAAAACTGTTTTTT
>TRBD2|.|TRBV18|TRBJ2-3
CASIKSGKATDTQYF
TGTGCCAGCATTAAAAGCGGGAAAGCTACAGATACGCAGTATTTT
>.|.|TRBV30|TRBJ2-3
CAWSTGSDTQYF
TGTGCCTGGAGCACAGGGTCAGATACGCAGTATTTT
>.|few|TRBV11-2|TRBJ1-5
CASSLATYQPQHF
TGTGCCAGCAGCTTAGCAACGTATCAGCCCCAGCATTTT
>.|many|TRBV5-1|TRBJ2-7
CASSLVVAGEQYF
TGCGCCAGCAGCTTGGTGGTCGCAGGCGAGCAGTACTTC
>TRBD2|once|TRBV6-4|TRBJ2-2
CASSDSRGGLPGELFF
TGTGCCAGCAGTGACTCGCGGGGGGGCCTTCCCGGGGAGCTGTTTTTT
>.|.|TRBV5-6|TRBJ1-1
CASSLKPHDTMNTEAFF
TGTGCCAGCAGCTTGAAGCCCCACGACACTATGAACACTGAAGCTTTCTTT
>.|.|TRBV19|TRBJ2-7
CASSISGYEQYF
TGTGCCAGTAGTATTTCAGGTTACGAGCAGTACTTC
>.|.|TRBV5-1|TRBJ2-3
CASSGGTATTDTQYF
TGCGCCAGCAGCGGGGGGACAGCGACCACAGATACGCAGTATTTT
>.|.|TRBV6-5|TRBJ2-7
CASSSPPAGYEQYF
TGTGCCAGCAGTTCCCCGCCCGCGGGATACGAGCAGTACTTC
>.|few|TRBV19|TRBJ1-5
CASSNRYNQPQHF
TGTGCCAGTAGTAACAGGTACAATCAGCCCCAGCATTTT
>.|.|TRBV19|TRBJ1-3
CASSGAEALISGNTIYF
TGTGCCAGTAGTGGGGCCGAGGCCCTCATCTCTGGAAACACCATATATTTT
>TRBD1|few|TRBV7-9|TRBJ1-2
CASSPWTGAGYGYTF
TGTGCCAGCAGCCCCTGGACAGGGGCAGGGTATGGCTACACCTTC
>TRBD2|.|TRBV6-8|TRBJ2-1
CASTQPRQTSGRTNEQFF
TGTGCCAGCACGCAGCCCAGACAAACTAGCGGGAGAACCAATGAGCAGTTCTTC
>TRBD1|.|TRBV7-9|TRBJ1-1
CASSLDGTALNTEAFF
TGTGCCAGCAGCTTAGATGGGACAGCGTTGAACACTGAAGCTTTCTTT
>.|.|TRBV11-2|TRBJ2-3
CASSTSTDTQYF
TGTGCCAGCAGCACCAGCACAGATACGCAGTATTTT
>TRBD2|.|TRBV2|TRBJ2-1
CASSEAGSGGGTYNEQFF
TGTGCCAGCAGTGAAGCGGGTAGCGGGGGGGGCACCTACAATGAGCAGTTCTTC
>TRBD1|.|TRBV2|TRBJ1-4
CASSGGQFIAKLFF
TGTGCCAGCAGTGGGGGACAGTTTATTGCAAAACTGTTTTTT
>.|few|TRBV18|TRBJ1-4
CASSLGEKLFF
TGTGCCAGCTCACTAGGAGAAAAACTGTTTTTT
>.|.|TRBV18|TRBJ2-5
CASSPPSGLETQYF
TGTGCCAGCTCACCACCCAGCGGATTGGAGACCCAGTACTTC
>.|.|TRBV7-8|TRBJ1-1
CASSPPRGTNSLNTEAFF
TGTGCCAGCAGCCCACCGCGCGGGACAAATTCGTTAAACACTGAAGCTTTCTTT
>.|.|TRBV2|TRBJ2-2
CASSESGLDTGELFF
TGTGCCAGCAGTGAATCGGGGCTTGACACCGGGGAGCTGTTTTTT
>.|once|TRBV28|TRBJ1-2
CASAWYDGYTF
TGTGCCAGCGCGTGGTACGATGGCTACACCTTC
>.|.|TRBV7-3|TRBJ1-6
CASSLKLNSPLHF
TGTGCCAGCAGCTTAAAGCTTAATTCACCCCTCCACTTT
>TRBD1|.|TRBV10-3|TRBJ2-7
CAISAGQGPYEQYF
TGTGCCATCAGTGCTGGACAGGGACCCTACGAGCAGTACTTC
>TRBD1|few|TRBV5-6|TRBJ2-7
CASSLGQGYYEQYF
TGTGCCAGCAGCTTGGGACAGGGTTACTACGAGCAGTACTTC
>TRBD1|.|TRBV5-6|TRBJ1-2
CASSLGGSGTVYGYTF
TGTGCCAGCAGCTTGGGAGGCTCCGGGACAGTCTATGGCTACACCTTC
>.|.|TRBV27|TRBJ2-7
CASSRSLGNYEQYF
TGTGCCAGCAGCCGAAGCCTGGGAAACTACGAGCAGTACTTC